The 22 T cell receptor beta chains below all came from one sample that was sequenced in a study of T cell changes during pregnancy in multiple sclerosis (dated by TCRdb to between 2018 and 2020). The library was built by means of the immunoSEQ multiplex PCR assay. The clones in this table, taken by TCRdb from immuneACCESS, are in-frame only. Not every clone is retained; where verified, under half of the shortfall comes from an unresolved V gene, and the cause of the rest is unknown. The sample has over 70,000 clones on record, approximately 94% of them singletons. Of the sample, less than 2.5% falls within the top ten clones. The specimen was peripheral blood, collected in the third trimester of pregnancy. Receptors were obtained from a female donor with multiple sclerosis, enrolled in a pregnancy study.

The gene calls are TRBV12-5 and TRBJ2-2; 7 bases match TRBD1. This CDR3 is 16 amino acids long. Germline V gives CDR1 LGHNT, CDR2 FRNRAP. V gave up 0 bases and J gave up 1 base; unmatched junction bases: 2. In DNA, the CDR3 is TGTGCTAGTGGTTTGGTAGCAGGGGGGAACACCGGGGAGCTGTTTTTT. This encodes CASGLVAGGNTGELFF. Variable domain in full (rest from reference TRBV12-5 and TRBJ2-2): DARVTQTPRHKVTEMGQEVTMRCQPILGHNTVFWYRQTMMQGLELLAYFRNRAPLDDSGMPKDRFSAEMPDATLATLKIQPSEPRDSAVYFCASGLVAGGNTGELFFGEGSRLTVL.

This sequence joins TRBV27 and TRBJ2-7; 14 bases map to TRBD2. V was pared by 5 bases and J by 2 bases, with 5 bases of the junction left unmatched. Germline CDR1 and CDR2: MNHEY and SMNVEV (reference sequence). The CDR3 consists of 16 residues. DNA of the CDR3: TGTGCCAGCAGTCCCGGACTAGCGGGAGGTACCTACGAGCAGTACTTC. It specifies CASSPGLAGGTYEQYF.

This chain links TRBV27 with TRBJ2-6, with a weak D call TRBD2 (6 bases). V gave up 2 bases and J gave up 0 bases, with 8 bases separating them. Germline V gives CDR1 MNHEY, CDR2 SMNVEV (reference sequence). The CDR3 contains 16 residues. Written as DNA, the CDR3 is TGTGCCAGCAGTTTAAGGGGACTCTCTGGGGCCAACGTCCTGACTTTC. Translated: CASSLRGLSGANVLTF.

The chain employs TRBV7-2 and TRBJ2-7; 8 bases align to TRBD2. J lost 3 bases, V lost 3 bases, and 10 bases had no gene match. Germline V gene lookup returns CDR1 SGHTA and CDR2 FQGNSA. This CDR3 region has 16 residues. CDR3 sequence: CASSLPTGTRSYEQYF. CDR3 sequence (DNA): TGTGCCAGCAGCTTGCCGACCGGGACTAGAAGCTACGAGCAGTACTTC.

Comment on this clone: Mismatch with germline at one junction end may stem from a read error. The chain couples TRBV11-1 to TRBJ2-7, with 12 bases identical to TRBD2. The germline V gene has CDR1 SGHAT and CDR2 FQDESV (reference sequence). This CDR3 spans 15 amino acids. This CDR3 is CASSLAGGRSYEQYF. The CDR3 DNA is TGTGCCAGCAGCCTAGCGGGAGGGCGTTCCTACGAGCAGTACTTC.

The genes are TRBV4-2 and TRBJ2-3, with D uncertain. This CDR3 contains 14 residues. The germline V and J ends were trimmed by 4 bases and 0 bases, with 8 bases remaining between them. Germline lookup yields CDR1 LGHNA and CDR2 YNFKEQ. CDR3 protein: CASSRVGSTDTQYF. The CDR3 bases are TGTGCCAGCAGCCGAGTCGGGAGCACAGATACGCAGTATTTT.

The rearrangement joins TRBV10-3 to TRBJ1-1; D is possibly TRBD1 (6 bases). There are 16 residues in the CDR3. The germline V gene encodes CDR1 ENHRY and CDR2 SYGVKD. The V end lost 11 bases, the J end lost 5 bases, and 27 bases lay between the germline ends. Here the CDR3 DNA reads TGTGCCCTCTCGGACAGCCACGTTGGGGGATTAACTGAAGCTTTCTTT. It encodes CALSDSHVGGLTEAFF.

The sample holds a few counts of this clone. The chain employs TRBV29-1 and TRBJ1-3, with D unresolved. The CDR3 loop spans 13 amino acids. Germline V gene sequence: CDR1 SQVTM, CDR2 ANQGSEA. Trimming shortened V by 7 bases and J by 0 bases, and 10 bases separated the two germline ends. CDR3 nucleotides: TGCAGCGCATCAGGCGCCTCTGGAAACACCATATATTTT. Translation: CSASGASGNTIYF.

The chain recombines TRBV11-2 with TRBJ2-7; 8 bases map to TRBD1. V dropped 3 bases and J dropped 4; count of bases not matched to a gene: 5. CDR1 is SGHAT and CDR2 is FQNNGV in the germline V gene. This CDR3 region has 14 residues. The CDR3 protein is CASSFRGRSYEQYF. CDR3 DNA: TGTGCCAGCAGCTTCAGGGGGCGCTCATACGAGCAGTACTTC.

J is TRBJ2-5 and V is TRBV15; D is possibly TRBD1 (6 bases). V was clipped by 0 bases and J by 14 bases, with 19 bases between them. CDR1 is LNHNV, CDR2 YYDKDF, per germline (reference sequence). The CDR3 loop spans 14 amino acids. The DNA of the CDR3 is TGTGCCACCAGCAGAGATAGCAGGGGCGGATCCTTATACTTC. Residues: CATSRDSRGGSLYF. The full variable domain, in which reference TRBV15 and TRBJ2-5 provide the parts outside the CDR3, is DAMVIQNPRYQVTQFGKPVTLSCSQTLNHNVMYWYQQKSSQAPKLLFHYYDKDFNNEADTPDNFQSRRPNTSFCFLDIRSPGLGDTAMYLCATSRDSRGGSLYFGPGTRLLVL.

The V gene is TRBV5-6, the J gene TRBJ2-7; 10 bases are shared with TRBD1. CDR1 is SGHDT and CDR2 is YYEEEE in the germline V gene. The CDR3 runs to 14 residues. V shed 5 bases, J shed 0 bases, and the junction held 2 bases outside the gene matches. The chain's CDR3 is CASRGQGSSYEQYF. The CDR3 region has the DNA TGTGCCAGCAGGGGACAGGGGAGCTCCTACGAGCAGTACTTC.

V usage is TRBV5-6 and J usage is TRBJ1-1; TRBD1 is a possible D gene (6 bases). Trimming cost V 2 bases and J 7 bases, with 9 bases left between them. Germline CDR1 SGHDT, CDR2 YYEEEE. This CDR3 is 12 amino acids long. CDR3 loop: CASSLGGVEAFF. The DNA for the CDR3 is TGTGCCAGCAGCTTAGGGGGGGTTGAAGCTTTCTTT.

V usage is TRBV29-1 and J usage is TRBJ2-5; 9 positions match TRBD1. The CDR3 runs to 16 residues. Trimming removed 3 bases from V and 1 base from J; junction bases left unmatched: 9. Germline V CDR1 and CDR2: SQVTM, ANQGSEA. Written as DNA, the CDR3 is TGCAGCGTTGATGGGGGACAGGGCAAAGGCCAAGAGACCCAGTACTTC. Translation gives CSVDGGQGKGQETQYF.

The chain is built from TRBV9 and TRBJ2-2; 9 bases are shared with TRBD2. Per the germline V gene, CDR1 is SGDLS and CDR2 is YYNGEE. The V segment lost 0 bases and the J segment 0 bases; nucleotides outside the gene matches: 12. The length of the CDR3 is 20 residues. DNA of the CDR3: TGTGCCAGCAGCGTAGCTACTGGGCTAGCGGGACGATCGAACACCGGGGAGCTGTTTTTT. This gives the protein CASSVATGLAGRSNTGELFF.

This chain links TRBV7-6 with TRBJ2-1; a weak D match, TRBD2 (6 bases). Between the trimmed V and J ends, which lost 5 bases and 3 bases, there was a span of 11 bases. CDR3 length: 14 residues. CDR1 SGHVS and CDR2 FNYEAQ come from the germline V gene. As DNA, the CDR3 is TGTGCCAGCAGCGCCGGGACTCTCTACAATGAGCAGTTCTTC. It specifies CASSAGTLYNEQFF.

The chain has TRBV6-1 and TRBJ1-1; D is possibly TRBD1 (5 bases). CDR3 length: 14 amino acids. Trimming pared 1 base from V and 5 bases from J, leaving 11 bases between. Germline V gene data show CDR1 as MNHNS and CDR2 as SASEGT. DNA for the CDR3: TGTGCCAGCAGTGAAGTTCCAGGGAGGACTGAAGCTTTCTTT. Encoded protein: CASSEVPGRTEAFF.

CDR3 sequence: CASSIVPAGGLGEQFF. Here the CDR3 DNA reads TGTGCCAGTAGTATCGTCCCGGCGGGAGGGCTCGGTGAGCAGTTCTTC. V and J are TRBV19 and TRBJ2-1; 9 nucleotides agree with TRBD2. The CDR3 totals 16 residues. The J segment lost 9 bases and the V segment lost 3 bases, leaving 12 bases of the junction unmatched. CDR1 LNHDA and CDR2 SQIVND come from the germline V gene (reference sequence).

This chain uses TRBV7-2 with TRBJ2-5, with a possible D match to TRBD2 (5 bases). Trimming stripped 2 bases from V and 7 bases from J, with 8 bases between. CDR3 size: 12 residues. Germline CDR1 reads SGHTA; CDR2 reads FQGNSA. CDR3 region: CASSLIRGTQYF. Here the CDR3 DNA reads TGTGCCAGCAGCTTAATTCGGGGGACCCAGTACTTC.

The chain recombines TRBV9 with TRBJ1-1, with a weak D call TRBD1 (5 bases). Per germline, CDR1 SGDLS and CDR2 YYNGEE. The V end was cut by 4 bases, the J end by 4 bases, with 14 bases between. The CDR3 extends over 14 amino acids. Here the CDR3 DNA reads TGTGCCAGCAGCTTGGCGGCGGGGGGCACTGAAGCTTTCTTT. It specifies CASSLAAGGTEAFF.

The CDR3 loop is CSAPGVRDTF. In DNA form, the CDR3 reads TGCAGTGCTCCTGGTGTACGGGACACCTTC. The V and J genes are TRBV20-1 and TRBJ1-2; D gene uncertain. V dropped 5 bases and J dropped 12 bases, with 13 bases sitting between them. This CDR3 has 10 amino acids. Germline-derived CDR1 and CDR2 are DFQATT and SNEGSKA (reference sequence).

V usage is TRBV27 and J usage is TRBJ1-5; TRBD1 is a possible D gene (6 bases). This CDR3 spans 15 amino acids. Germline CDR1 is MNHEY and CDR2 is SMNVEV (reference sequence). The V gene lost 7 bases and the J gene lost 0 bases, with 13 bases spanning the gap. CDR3 residues: CASTSDSNSNQPQHF. CDR3 coding DNA: TGTGCCAGCACCTCGGACAGTAATAGCAATCAGCCCCAGCATTTT.

The chain uses TRBV9 and TRBJ2-1; 11 bases line up with TRBD2. Germline values: CDR1 SGDLS, CDR2 YYNGEE. This CDR3 contains 16 residues. Germline trimming cut 4 bases from V and 12 bases from J; bases unmatched to any gene: 15. The DNA of the CDR3 is TGTGCCAGCAGCCCTTCGGGGGAACCCCTAGCGGGAGGGCAGTTCTTC. Translation gives CASSPSGEPLAGGQFF.